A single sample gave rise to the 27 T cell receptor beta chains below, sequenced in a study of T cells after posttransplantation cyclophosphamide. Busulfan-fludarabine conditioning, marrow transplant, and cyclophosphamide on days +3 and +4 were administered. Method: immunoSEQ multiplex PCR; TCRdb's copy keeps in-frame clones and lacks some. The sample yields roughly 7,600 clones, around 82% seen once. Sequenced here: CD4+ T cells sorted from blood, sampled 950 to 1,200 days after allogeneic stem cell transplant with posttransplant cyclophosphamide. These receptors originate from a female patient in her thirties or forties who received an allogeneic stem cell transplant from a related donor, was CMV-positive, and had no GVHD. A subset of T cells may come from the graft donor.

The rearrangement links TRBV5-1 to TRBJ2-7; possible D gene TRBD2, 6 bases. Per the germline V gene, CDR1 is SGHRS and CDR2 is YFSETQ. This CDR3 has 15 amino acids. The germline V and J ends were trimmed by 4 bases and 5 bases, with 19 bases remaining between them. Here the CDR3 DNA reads TGCGCCAGCAGCACGGACGGACCTTCGGGGGACGAGCAGTACTTC. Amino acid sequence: CASSTDGPSGDEQYF. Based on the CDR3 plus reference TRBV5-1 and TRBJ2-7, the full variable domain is KAGVTQTPRYLIKTRGQQVTLSCSPISGHRSVSWYQQTPGQGLQFLFEYFSETQRNKGNFPGRFSGRQFSNSRSEMNVSTLELGDSALYLCASSTDGPSGDEQYFGPGTRLTVT.

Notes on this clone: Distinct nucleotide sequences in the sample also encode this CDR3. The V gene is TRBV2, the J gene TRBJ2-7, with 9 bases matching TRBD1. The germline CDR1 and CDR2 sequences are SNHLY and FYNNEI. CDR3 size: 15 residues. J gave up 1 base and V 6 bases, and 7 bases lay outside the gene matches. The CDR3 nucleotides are TGTGCCAGCAGAGAACCGGGACAGGGATCCTACGAGCAGTACTTC. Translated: CASREPGQGSYEQYF.

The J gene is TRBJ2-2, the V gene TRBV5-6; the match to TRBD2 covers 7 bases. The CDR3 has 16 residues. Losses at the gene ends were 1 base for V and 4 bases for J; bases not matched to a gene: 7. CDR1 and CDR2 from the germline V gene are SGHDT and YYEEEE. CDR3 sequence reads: CASSLRLRTSTGELFF. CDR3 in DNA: TGTGCCAGCAGCTTGAGATTAAGGACTAGCACCGGGGAGCTGTTTTTT.

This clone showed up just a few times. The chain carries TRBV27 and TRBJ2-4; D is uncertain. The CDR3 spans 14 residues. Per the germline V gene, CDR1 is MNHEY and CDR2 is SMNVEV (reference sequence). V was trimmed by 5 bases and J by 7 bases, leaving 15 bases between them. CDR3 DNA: TGTGCCAGCAGTCAGACCCAGGCAGGCAACATTCAGTACTTC. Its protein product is CASSQTQAGNIQYF.

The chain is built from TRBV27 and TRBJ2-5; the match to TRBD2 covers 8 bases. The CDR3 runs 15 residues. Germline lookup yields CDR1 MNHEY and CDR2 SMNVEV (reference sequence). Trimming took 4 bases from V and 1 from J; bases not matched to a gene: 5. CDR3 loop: CASSSASGFQETQYF. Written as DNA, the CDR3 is TGTGCCAGCAGTTCTGCTAGCGGGTTCCAAGAGACCCAGTACTTC.

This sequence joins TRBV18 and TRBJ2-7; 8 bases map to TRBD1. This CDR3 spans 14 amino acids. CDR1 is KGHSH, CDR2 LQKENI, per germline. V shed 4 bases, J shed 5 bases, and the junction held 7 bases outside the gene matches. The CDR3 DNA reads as TGTGCCAGCTCACGTGAGACAGGGGTAGACGAGCAGTACTTC. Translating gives CASSRETGVDEQYF.

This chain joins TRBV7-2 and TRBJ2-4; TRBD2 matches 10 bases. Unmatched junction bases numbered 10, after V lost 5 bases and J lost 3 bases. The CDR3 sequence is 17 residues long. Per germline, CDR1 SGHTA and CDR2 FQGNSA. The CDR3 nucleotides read TGTGCCAGCAGCGTGGATAGCGGGGGGCTGGTCAAAAACATTCAGTACTTC. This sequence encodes CASSVDSGGLVKNIQYF.

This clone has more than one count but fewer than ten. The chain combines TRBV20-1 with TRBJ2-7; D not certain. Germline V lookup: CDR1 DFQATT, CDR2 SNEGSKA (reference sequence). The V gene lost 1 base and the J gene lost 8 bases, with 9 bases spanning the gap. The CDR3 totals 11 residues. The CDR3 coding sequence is TGCAGTGCTAGAGTCGACTCTCAGCAGTACTTC. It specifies CSARVDSQQYF.

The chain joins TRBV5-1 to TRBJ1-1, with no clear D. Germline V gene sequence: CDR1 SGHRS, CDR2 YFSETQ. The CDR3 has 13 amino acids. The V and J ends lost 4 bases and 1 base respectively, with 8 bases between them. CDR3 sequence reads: CASSPAGNTEAFF. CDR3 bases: TGCGCCAGCAGCCCCGCGGGGAACACTGAAGCTTTCTTT.

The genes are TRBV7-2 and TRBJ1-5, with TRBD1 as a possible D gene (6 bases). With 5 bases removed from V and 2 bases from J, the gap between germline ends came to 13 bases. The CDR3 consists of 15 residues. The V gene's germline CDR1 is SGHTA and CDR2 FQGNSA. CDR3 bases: TGTGCCAGCAGCACACAGGGAGTAGGCAATCAGCCCCAGCATTTT. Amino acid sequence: CASSTQGVGNQPQHF.

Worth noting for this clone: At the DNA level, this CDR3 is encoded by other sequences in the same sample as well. DNA for the CDR3: TGTGCCAGCAGCCGGACAGGGGTGGGTCAGCCCCAGCATTTT. It yields the protein CASSRTGVGQPQHF. The rearrangement uses TRBV7-9 and TRBJ1-5; 9 bases align to TRBD1. V shed 5 bases and J 6 bases; nucleotides not matched to a gene: 5. Germline lookup yields CDR1 SEHNR and CDR2 FQNEAQ (reference sequence). This CDR3 is built from 14 residues. Supplemented by reference TRBV7-9 and TRBJ1-5, the full variable domain reads DTGVSQNPRHKITKRGQNVTFRCDPISEHNRLYWYRQTLGQGPEFLTYFQNEAQLEKSRLLSDRFSAERPKGSFSTLEIQRTEQGDSAMYLCASSRTGVGQPQHFGDGTRLSIL.

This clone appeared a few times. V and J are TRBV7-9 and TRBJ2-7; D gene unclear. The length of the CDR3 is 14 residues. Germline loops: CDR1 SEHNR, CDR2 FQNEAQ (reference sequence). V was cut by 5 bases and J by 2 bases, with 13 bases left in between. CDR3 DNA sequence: TGTGCCAGCAGCCCCGACATCTACCCCTACGAGCAGTACTTC. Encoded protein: CASSPDIYPYEQYF.

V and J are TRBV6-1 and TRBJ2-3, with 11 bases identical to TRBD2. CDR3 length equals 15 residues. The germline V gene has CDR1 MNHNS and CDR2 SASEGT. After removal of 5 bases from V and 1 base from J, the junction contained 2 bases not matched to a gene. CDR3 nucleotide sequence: TGTGCCAGCAGTAAGACTAGCGGGGGCACAGATACGCAGTATTTT. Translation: CASSKTSGGTDTQYF.

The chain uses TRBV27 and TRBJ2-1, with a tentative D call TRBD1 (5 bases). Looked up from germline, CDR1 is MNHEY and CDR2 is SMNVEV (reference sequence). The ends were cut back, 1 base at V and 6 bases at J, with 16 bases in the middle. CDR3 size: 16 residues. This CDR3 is CASSLYGRVPLNEQFF. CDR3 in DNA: TGTGCCAGCAGTTTATATGGCAGGGTCCCTCTCAATGAGCAGTTCTTC.

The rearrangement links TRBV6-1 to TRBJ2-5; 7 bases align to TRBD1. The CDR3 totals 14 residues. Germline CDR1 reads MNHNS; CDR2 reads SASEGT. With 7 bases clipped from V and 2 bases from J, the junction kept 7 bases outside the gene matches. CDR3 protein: CASTRVGQQETQYF. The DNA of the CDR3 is TGTGCCAGCACCCGAGTGGGACAGCAAGAGACCCAGTACTTC.

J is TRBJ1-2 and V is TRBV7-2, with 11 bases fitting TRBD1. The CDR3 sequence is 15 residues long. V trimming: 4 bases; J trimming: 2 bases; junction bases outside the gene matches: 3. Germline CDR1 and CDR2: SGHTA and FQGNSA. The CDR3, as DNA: TGTGCCAGCAGCTCCAGGACAGGGGGCAACTATGGCTACACCTTC. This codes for CASSSRTGGNYGYTF.

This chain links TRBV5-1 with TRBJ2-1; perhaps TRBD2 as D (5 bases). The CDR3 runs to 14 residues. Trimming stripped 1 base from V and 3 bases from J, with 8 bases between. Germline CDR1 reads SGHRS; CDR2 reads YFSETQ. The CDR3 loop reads CASSLNRDYNEQFF. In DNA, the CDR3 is TGCGCCAGCAGCTTGAACCGGGACTACAATGAGCAGTTCTTC. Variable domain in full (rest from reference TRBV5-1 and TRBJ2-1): KAGVTQTPRYLIKTRGQQVTLSCSPISGHRSVSWYQQTPGQGLQFLFEYFSETQRNKGNFPGRFSGRQFSNSRSEMNVSTLELGDSALYLCASSLNRDYNEQFFGPGTRLTVL.

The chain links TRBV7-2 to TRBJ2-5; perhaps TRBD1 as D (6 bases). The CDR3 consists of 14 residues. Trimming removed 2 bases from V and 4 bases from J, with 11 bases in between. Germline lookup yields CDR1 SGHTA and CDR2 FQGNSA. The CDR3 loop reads CASSLTAGVETQYF. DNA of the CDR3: TGTGCCAGCAGCTTAACAGCAGGGGTAGAGACCCAGTACTTC.

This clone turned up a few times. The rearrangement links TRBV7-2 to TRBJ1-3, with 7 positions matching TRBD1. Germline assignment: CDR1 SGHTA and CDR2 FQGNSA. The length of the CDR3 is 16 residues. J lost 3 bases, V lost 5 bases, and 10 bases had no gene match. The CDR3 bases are TGTGCCAGCAGCGAAGGGGGCGTGGGAATTGGAAACACCATATATTTT. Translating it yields CASSEGGVGIGNTIYF.

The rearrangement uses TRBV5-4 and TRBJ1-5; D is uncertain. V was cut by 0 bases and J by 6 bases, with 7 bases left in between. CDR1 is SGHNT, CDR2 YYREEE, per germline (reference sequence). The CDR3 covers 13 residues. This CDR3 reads CASSLDGSQPQHF. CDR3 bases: TGTGCCAGCAGCTTGGACGGGAGTCAGCCCCAGCATTTT.

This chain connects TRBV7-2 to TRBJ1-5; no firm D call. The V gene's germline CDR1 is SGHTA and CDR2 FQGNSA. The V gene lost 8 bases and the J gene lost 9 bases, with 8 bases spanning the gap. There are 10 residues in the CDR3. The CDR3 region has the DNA TGTGCCAGCCCCCTGGCGCCCCAGCATTTT. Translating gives CASPLAPQHF.

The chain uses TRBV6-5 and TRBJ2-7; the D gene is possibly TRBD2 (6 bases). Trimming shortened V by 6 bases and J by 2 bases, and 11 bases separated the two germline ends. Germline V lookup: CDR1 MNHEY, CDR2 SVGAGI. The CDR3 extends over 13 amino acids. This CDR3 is CASRRGVAYEQYF. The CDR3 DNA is TGTGCCAGCAGACGCGGGGTAGCCTACGAGCAGTACTTC.

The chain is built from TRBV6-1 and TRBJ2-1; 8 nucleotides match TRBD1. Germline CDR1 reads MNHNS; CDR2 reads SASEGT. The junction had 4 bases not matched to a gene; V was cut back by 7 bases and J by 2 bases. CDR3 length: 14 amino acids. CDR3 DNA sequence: TGTGCCAGCAAGACAGGGGCGGCCTACAATGAGCAGTTCTTC. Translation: CASKTGAAYNEQFF.

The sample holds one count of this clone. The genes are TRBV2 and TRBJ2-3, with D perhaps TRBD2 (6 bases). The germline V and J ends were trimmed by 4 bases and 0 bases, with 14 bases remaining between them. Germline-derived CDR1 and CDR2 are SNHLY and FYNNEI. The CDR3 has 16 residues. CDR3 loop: CASSVSGPLSTDTQYF. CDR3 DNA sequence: TGTGCCAGCAGTGTAAGCGGGCCCCTAAGCACAGATACGCAGTATTTT.

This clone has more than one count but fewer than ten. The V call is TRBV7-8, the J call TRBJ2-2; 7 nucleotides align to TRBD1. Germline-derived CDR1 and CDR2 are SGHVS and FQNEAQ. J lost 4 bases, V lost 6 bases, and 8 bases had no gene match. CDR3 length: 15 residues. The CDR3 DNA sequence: TGTGCCAGCAGGGCGACAGGGTCGGTCACCGGGGAGCTGTTTTTT. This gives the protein CASRATGSVTGELFF.

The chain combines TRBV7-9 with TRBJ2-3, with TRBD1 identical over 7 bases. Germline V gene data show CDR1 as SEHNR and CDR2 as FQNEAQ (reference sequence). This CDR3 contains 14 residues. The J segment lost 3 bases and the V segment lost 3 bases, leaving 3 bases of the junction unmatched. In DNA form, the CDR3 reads TGTGCCAGCAGCTTGAGGGGGCAGACAGATACGCAGTATTTT. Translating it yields CASSLRGQTDTQYF. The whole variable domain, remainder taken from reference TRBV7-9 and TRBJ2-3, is DTGVSQNPRHKITKRGQNVTFRCDPISEHNRLYWYRQTLGQGPEFLTYFQNEAQLEKSRLLSDRFSAERPKGSFSTLEIQRTEQGDSAMYLCASSLRGQTDTQYFGPGTRLTVL.

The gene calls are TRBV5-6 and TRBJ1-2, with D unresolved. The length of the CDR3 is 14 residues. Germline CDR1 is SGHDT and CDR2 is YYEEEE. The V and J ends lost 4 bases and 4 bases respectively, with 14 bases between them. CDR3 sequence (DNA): TGTGCCAGCAGCGGGTTCACCCGAGGCTATGGCTACACCTTC. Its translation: CASSGFTRGYGYTF.